A selection of T cell receptor beta chains follows, all from one sample in a study of T-cell reconstitution after alpha-beta-depleted transplantation in children. Via MiXCR, TCRdb re-called the PCR reads, giving one row per CDR3 protein. The sample holds hundreds of thousands of distinct CDR3 sequences, approximately 12% seen once. The sample consisted of PBMCs, mostly from graft donor cells, taken 360 days after TCRalphabeta/CD19-depleted stem cell transplant. These receptors came from a male patient aged 10-17 years who had a stem cell transplant for acute myeloid leukemia, so the T cells may come from the graft donor. Both conserved end residues are part of each CDR3. A D gene is named only where the DNA matches it firmly. The size field is filled for only some rows; it gives once, few, many or a size class.

v_call: TRBV20-1; j_call: TRBJ2-1; d_call: -; clone_size: -; cdr3_nt: TGCAGTGCTAGTGATTACGATGAGCAGTTCTTC; cdr3_aa: CSASDYDEQFF
v_call: TRBV29-1; j_call: TRBJ2-3; d_call: -; clone_size: many; cdr3_nt: TGCAGCGTTGAAGATGAGCAAACAGGGCAGTATTTT; cdr3_aa: CSVEDEQTGQYF
v_call: TRBV5-1; j_call: TRBJ2-1; d_call: TRBD2; clone_size: few; cdr3_nt: TGCGCCAGCAGCTCGGGACTAGATAGCGGGTTGCACACCTACAATGAGCAGTTCTTC; cdr3_aa: CASSSGLDSGLHTYNEQFF
v_call: TRBV27; j_call: TRBJ2-7; d_call: TRBD2; clone_size: few; cdr3_nt: TGTGCCAGCAGTTTGGGGACTAGCGGGAGAGGAGGGCCCTACGAGCAGTACTTC; cdr3_aa: CASSLGTSGRGGPYEQYF
v_call: TRBV6-1; j_call: TRBJ2-3; d_call: -; clone_size: few; cdr3_nt: TGTGCCAGCAGTGGTGCCGGGACAGGGTTTAGCGGGAGCTTCTTGGCAGATACGCAGTATTTT; cdr3_aa: CASSGAGTGFSGSFLADTQYF
v_call: TRBV5-1; j_call: TRBJ2-7; d_call: -; clone_size: many; cdr3_nt: TGCGCCAGCAGCTTGGAGGCGGCTGCCTACGAGCAGTACTTC; cdr3_aa: CASSLEAAAYEQYF
v_call: TRBV7-6; j_call: TRBJ2-1; d_call: TRBD2; clone_size: -; cdr3_nt: TGTGCCAGCAGCTTATGGGAGGGGAACAATGAGCAGTTCTTC; cdr3_aa: CASSLWEGNNEQFF
v_call: TRBV11-3; j_call: TRBJ2-3; d_call: -; clone_size: -; cdr3_nt: TGTGCCAGCAGCCGGTCAGGTCCTGATACGCAGTATTTT; cdr3_aa: CASSRSGPDTQYF
v_call: TRBV18; j_call: TRBJ2-7; d_call: TRBD2; clone_size: few; cdr3_nt: TGTGCCAGCTCCCCCGGGACTAGCGGGAGATCGATGGAGCAGTACTTC; cdr3_aa: CASSPGTSGRSMEQYF
v_call: TRBV5-1; j_call: TRBJ2-3; d_call: TRBD1; clone_size: many; cdr3_nt: TGCGCCAGCAGCTCAGTACCGACAGGGGCGTCAGATACGCAGTATTTT; cdr3_aa: CASSSVPTGASDTQYF
v_call: TRBV27; j_call: TRBJ2-7; d_call: TRBD1; clone_size: -; cdr3_nt: TGTGCCAGCAGCCGGGACAGGGGCCACGAGCAGTACTTC; cdr3_aa: CASSRDRGHEQYF
v_call: TRBV5-1; j_call: TRBJ2-1; d_call: TRBD2; clone_size: -; cdr3_nt: TGCGCCAGCAGCTGGACTAGCGGAGGTAATGAGCAGTTCTTC; cdr3_aa: CASSWTSGGNEQFF
v_call: TRBV27; j_call: TRBJ2-5; d_call: -; clone_size: few; cdr3_nt: TGTGCCAGCAGTTTCAGGGCTAACCTAGGCGCAGAGACCCAGTACTTC; cdr3_aa: CASSFRANLGAETQYF
v_call: TRBV20-1; j_call: TRBJ2-7; d_call: TRBD2; clone_size: -; cdr3_nt: TGCAGTGCTAGCCTGGGGCTAGCGGGAGCCTACGAGCAGTACTTC; cdr3_aa: CSASLGLAGAYEQYF
v_call: TRBV19; j_call: TRBJ2-1; d_call: -; clone_size: -; cdr3_nt: TGTGCCAGTAGTGTTCTAGCGTCCTACAATGAGCAGTTCTTC; cdr3_aa: CASSVLASYNEQFF
v_call: TRBV2; j_call: TRBJ2-5; d_call: TRBD2; clone_size: -; cdr3_nt: TGTGCCAGCATGCGGGAGGGCCGGGAGACCCAGTACTTC; cdr3_aa: CASMREGRETQYF
v_call: TRBV11-1; j_call: TRBJ2-5; d_call: -; clone_size: few; cdr3_nt: TGTGCCAGCAGCCCGCCGGAAGGGCAGGAGACCCAGTACTTC; cdr3_aa: CASSPPEGQETQYF
v_call: TRBV7-9; j_call: TRBJ1-5; d_call: TRBD1; clone_size: few; cdr3_nt: TGTGCCAGCAGCTCAGGACAGGGGGACCAGCCCCAGCATTTT; cdr3_aa: CASSSGQGDQPQHF
v_call: TRBV5-1; j_call: TRBJ1-2; d_call: TRBD1; clone_size: -; cdr3_nt: TGCGCCAGCAGCTCTGGACAGGGGGCATTCCCTGGCTACACCTTC; cdr3_aa: CASSSGQGAFPGYTF
v_call: TRBV6-5; j_call: TRBJ2-7; d_call: TRBD2; clone_size: -; cdr3_nt: TGTGCCAGCAGTTATCCTAGCGGGGGGAAGCAGTACTTC; cdr3_aa: CASSYPSGGKQYF
v_call: TRBV7-2; j_call: TRBJ2-5; d_call: -; clone_size: -; cdr3_nt: TGTGCCAGCAGCTTAGCGCTTATAGGTAGTGGGCAAGAGACCCAGTACTTC; cdr3_aa: CASSLALIGSGQETQYF
v_call: TRBV4-3; j_call: TRBJ2-7; d_call: -; clone_size: -; cdr3_nt: TGCGCCAGCAGCCCCGAACGGCTACCAGGGCCTTTTGGCGAGCAGTACTTC; cdr3_aa: CASSPERLPGPFGEQYF
v_call: TRBV6-1; j_call: TRBJ2-7; d_call: TRBD2; clone_size: many; cdr3_nt: TGTGCCAGCAGGGTGGGGCGGGGGAGGAACGAGCAGTACTTC; cdr3_aa: CASRVGRGRNEQYF
v_call: TRBV5-1; j_call: TRBJ2-2; d_call: -; clone_size: many; cdr3_nt: TGCGCCAGCAGCTTGGTTCCGGGGATCGTTACCGGGGAGCTGTTTTTT; cdr3_aa: CASSLVPGIVTGELFF
v_call: TRBV20-1; j_call: TRBJ2-5; d_call: -; clone_size: -; cdr3_nt: TGCAGTGCTAGTATTCCCGCCCTACAAGAGACCCAGTACTTC; cdr3_aa: CSASIPALQETQYF
v_call: TRBV20-1; j_call: TRBJ1-6; d_call: -; clone_size: -; cdr3_nt: TGCAGTGCTAGTCTGCAGACCTATAATTCACCCCTCCACTTT; cdr3_aa: CSASLQTYNSPLHF
v_call: TRBV5-1; j_call: TRBJ2-1; d_call: TRBD2; clone_size: -; cdr3_nt: TGCGCCAGCAGCTTAGCGGGAGTTTGGAGTGGACAGTTCTTC; cdr3_aa: CASSLAGVWSGQFF
v_call: TRBV6-5; j_call: TRBJ1-5; d_call: -; clone_size: few; cdr3_nt: TGTGCCAGCAGTTACTCGGTCCCAGGGTATGATCAGCCCCAGCATTTT; cdr3_aa: CASSYSVPGYDQPQHF
v_call: TRBV7-8; j_call: TRBJ2-2; d_call: TRBD1; clone_size: many; cdr3_nt: TGTGCCAGCAGCTTAGGGGACAGCTCGAACACCGGGGAGCTGTTTTTT; cdr3_aa: CASSLGDSSNTGELFF
v_call: TRBV3-1; j_call: TRBJ1-4; d_call: -; clone_size: -; cdr3_nt: TGTGCCAGCAGCCACGACCGGGACACAGCAAGGGAAAAACTGTTTTTT; cdr3_aa: CASSHDRDTAREKLFF
v_call: TRBV28; j_call: TRBJ2-7; d_call: TRBD1; clone_size: -; cdr3_nt: TGTGCCAGTTTAACAGGGGAGCCACCCCACGAGCAGTACTTC; cdr3_aa: CASLTGEPPHEQYF
v_call: TRBV7-9; j_call: TRBJ2-1; d_call: -; clone_size: few; cdr3_nt: TGTGCCAGCAGCTTAACCAGTCGTATCGGGAGTAATAATGAGCAGTTCTTC; cdr3_aa: CASSLTSRIGSNNEQFF
v_call: TRBV7-9; j_call: TRBJ2-5; d_call: TRBD1; clone_size: many; cdr3_nt: TGTGCCAGCAGCTCCTCCCGACAGGGCCTGGAGACCCAGTACTTC; cdr3_aa: CASSSSRQGLETQYF
v_call: TRBV28; j_call: TRBJ2-3; d_call: -; clone_size: few; cdr3_nt: TGTGCCAGCAGTCGTAGGGGTACGCAGTATTTT; cdr3_aa: CASSRRGTQYF
v_call: TRBV7-3; j_call: TRBJ2-2; d_call: TRBD2; clone_size: few; cdr3_nt: TGTGCCAGCAGCTTATTTAGCGGGGCACGTGAGCTGTTTTTT; cdr3_aa: CASSLFSGARELFF
v_call: TRBV18; j_call: TRBJ2-1; d_call: TRBD2; clone_size: few; cdr3_nt: TGTGCCAGCTCGTCGGGACTAGCGGGAGGGAGGGGCTCCTACAATGAGCAGTTCTTC; cdr3_aa: CASSSGLAGGRGSYNEQFF
v_call: TRBV4-2; j_call: TRBJ2-4; d_call: -; clone_size: -; cdr3_nt: TGTGCCAGCAGCCATCGTGGGCCTGACCTGTCTGCCAAAAACATTCAGTACTTC; cdr3_aa: CASSHRGPDLSAKNIQYF
v_call: TRBV25-1; j_call: TRBJ2-7; d_call: TRBD2; clone_size: few; cdr3_nt: TGTGCCAGCAGTCTTGACAGCGGGAGGGCCGGGAACGAGCAGTACTTC; cdr3_aa: CASSLDSGRAGNEQYF
v_call: TRBV7-3; j_call: TRBJ2-1; d_call: TRBD2; clone_size: many; cdr3_nt: TGTGCCAGCAGCTTACTTGGCGGGAGCTCCTACAATGAGCAGTTCTTC; cdr3_aa: CASSLLGGSSYNEQFF
v_call: TRBV6-1; j_call: TRBJ2-7; d_call: TRBD1; clone_size: -; cdr3_nt: TGTGCCAGCAGTCCGCCGGACAGGAGTCGATACGAGCAGTACTTC; cdr3_aa: CASSPPDRSRYEQYF
v_call: TRBV10-3; j_call: TRBJ2-2; d_call: TRBD1; clone_size: many; cdr3_nt: TGTGCCATCACCGGGACAGGGGACACCGGGGAGCTGTTTTTT; cdr3_aa: CAITGTGDTGELFF